These 22 T cell receptor beta chains came from one sample sequenced in a study of blood T cell repertoires in COVID-19 (dated by TCRdb to 2018 to 2021). Library preparation used the immunoSEQ multiplex PCR assay. Entries here come from immuneACCESS through TCRdb and include only in-frame sequences with V and J called. Some clones fail to appear in such tables; in the studies checked, an unresolved V gene covers under half of the shortfall, and the cause of the remainder is unknown. For this sample there are 350,000 to 450,000 clones; 89% appear just once. The ten largest clones represent about 1.7% of the sample. Specimen: PBMCs or T cells enriched from blood (not recorded which). These receptors all stem from a woman under 40 who had recovered from COVID-19.

This clone was counted once. V usage is TRBV2 and J usage is TRBJ2-1; 7 nucleotides agree with TRBD2. The germline V gene encodes CDR1 SNHLY and CDR2 FYNNEI. V lost 3 bases and J lost 0; bases outside the gene matches: 11. CDR3 length equals 18 residues. The DNA of the CDR3 is TGTGCCAGCAGTGATTGGGCTAGCGGAACGAGCTCCTACAATGAGCAGTTCTTC. Encoded protein: CASSDWASGTSSYNEQFF.

The rearrangement links TRBV10-1 to TRBJ2-3; D is undetermined. V dropped 3 bases and J dropped 2 bases, with 9 bases sitting between them. The CDR3 is made up of 14 amino acids. Germline V lookup: CDR1 WNHNN, CDR2 SYGVQD (reference sequence). In nucleotides, the CDR3 is TGCGCCAGCAGTGACGACTTCTTCACAGATACGCAGTATTTT. Its translation: CASSDDFFTDTQYF.

The chain recombines TRBV6-5 with TRBJ2-2, with a possible D match to TRBD2 (6 bases). Germline V lookup: CDR1 MNHEY, CDR2 SVGAGI. Trimming shortened V by 2 bases and J by 6 bases, and 10 bases separated the two germline ends. This CDR3 is 14 amino acids long. The CDR3 is CASSYVGGAGELFF. Written as DNA, the CDR3 is TGTGCCAGCAGTTACGTAGGCGGGGCCGGGGAGCTGTTTTTT.

The rearrangement uses TRBV19 and TRBJ2-2; D remains ambiguous. The CDR3 is made up of 16 amino acids. Between the trimmed V and J ends, which lost 3 bases and 4 bases, there was a span of 15 bases. Per germline, CDR1 LNHDA and CDR2 SQIVND (reference sequence). For the CDR3, the DNA is TGTGCCAGTAGTATTAAGTTAACCTACTCCACCGGGGAGCTGTTTTTT. This sequence encodes CASSIKLTYSTGELFF.

In this sample, this clone turned up once. The rearrangement uses TRBV5-6 and TRBJ2-7; 7 bases line up with TRBD1. The V gene end was trimmed by 1 base and the J gene end by 4 bases; junction bases not matched to a gene: 5. This CDR3 is built from 14 residues. CDR1 and CDR2 from the germline V gene are SGHDT and YYEEEE. The CDR3 reads CASSLPQGRYEQYF. As DNA, the CDR3 is TGTGCCAGCAGCTTGCCACAGGGGAGATACGAGCAGTACTTC.

The chain couples TRBV2 to TRBJ2-7; 7 bases map to TRBD2. The CDR3 is 12 residues long. Germline lookup yields CDR1 SNHLY and CDR2 FYNNEI. With 8 bases clipped from V and 5 bases from J, the junction kept 6 bases outside the gene matches. CDR3 residues: CASVRRGNEQYF. The CDR3 nucleotides read TGTGCCAGCGTCCGGCGGGGGAACGAGCAGTACTTC.

The V gene is TRBV11-3, the J gene TRBJ2-2; 9 bases map to TRBD1. Germline lookup yields CDR1 SGHNT and CDR2 YENEEA. V lost 1 base to trimming and J lost 2 bases; unmatched junction nucleotides: 5. The CDR3 covers 17 residues. The CDR3 DNA reads TGTGCCAGCAGCTTAGGGTGGGGACAGGGAAACACCGGGGAGCTGTTTTTT. Translating it yields CASSLGWGQGNTGELFF.

The chain combines TRBV7-9 with TRBJ2-4; TRBD2 matches 15 bases. This CDR3 is 19 amino acids long. In germline, CDR1 is SEHNR, CDR2 FQNEAQ (reference sequence). Trimming took 4 bases from V and 0 from J; bases not matched to a gene: 7. CDR3 protein: CASSSGLAGGVGAKNIQYF. The CDR3 nucleotides are TGTGCCAGCAGCTCAGGACTAGCGGGAGGGGTCGGAGCCAAAAACATTCAGTACTTC.

This sequence joins TRBV11-2 and TRBJ2-7; D uncertain. Trimming left V 0 bases short and J 7 bases short, with 16 bases between. Germline V gene data show CDR1 as SGHAT and CDR2 as FQNNGV. The CDR3 covers 15 residues. CDR3 nucleotides: TGTGCCAGCAGCTTAGAGCCCAACGGATTGAGGGAGCAGTACTTC. Translated, it gives CASSLEPNGLREQYF.

The chain recombines TRBV5-1 with TRBJ2-1, with 9 bases lining up with TRBD2. CDR3 length equals 15 residues. The V and J ends lost 5 bases and 4 bases, in that order; junction bases with no gene match: 7. Germline V gives CDR1 SGHRS, CDR2 YFSETQ. CDR3 amino acids: CASSKETSGYNEQFF. CDR3 nucleotide sequence: TGCGCCAGCAGTAAGGAGACTAGCGGTTACAATGAGCAGTTCTTC. The full variable domain, in which reference TRBV5-1 and TRBJ2-1 provide the parts outside the CDR3, is KAGVTQTPRYLIKTRGQQVTLSCSPISGHRSVSWYQQTPGQGLQFLFEYFSETQRNKGNFPGRFSGRQFSNSRSEMNVSTLELGDSALYLCASSKETSGYNEQFFGPGTRLTVL.

The gene calls are TRBV7-3 and TRBJ1-6, with a tentative D call TRBD1 (5 bases). The germline V gene encodes CDR1 SGHTA and CDR2 FQGTGA. This CDR3 has 13 amino acids. V was clipped by 2 bases and J by 6 bases, with 5 bases between them. This CDR3 reads CASSLGANSPLHF. The CDR3 nucleotides are TGTGCCAGCAGCTTAGGGGCTAATTCACCCCTCCACTTT. Combining the CDR3 with reference TRBV7-3 and TRBJ1-6 gives the whole variable domain GAGVSQTPSNKVTEKGKYVELRCDPISGHTALYWYRQSLGQGPEFLIYFQGTGAADDSGLPNDRFFAVRPEGSVSTLKIQRTERGDSAVYLCASSLGANSPLHFGNGTRLTVT.

V and J are TRBV5-1 and TRBJ2-1; 10 positions agree with TRBD2. V was clipped by 5 bases and J by 0 bases; unmatched bases: 2. This CDR3 is 15 amino acids long. The V gene's germline CDR1 is SGHRS and CDR2 YFSETQ. The CDR3 sequence: CASRSSGGSYNEQFF. CDR3 nucleotides: TGCGCCAGCAGATCTAGCGGGGGCTCCTACAATGAGCAGTTCTTC.

Comment on this clone: The same CDR3 also results from other DNA sequences found in this sample. The genes are TRBV7-9 and TRBJ1-4; maybe TRBD1 (6 bases). V was clipped by 4 bases and J by 5 bases, with 11 bases between them. This CDR3 comprises 14 residues. Germline values: CDR1 SEHNR, CDR2 FQNEAQ (reference sequence). CDR3: CASSYRDTNEKLFF. In nucleotides, the CDR3 is TGTGCCAGCAGCTATCGGGACACGAATGAAAAACTGTTTTTT. The whole variable domain, filled in from reference TRBV7-9 and TRBJ1-4, reads DTGVSQNPRHKITKRGQNVTFRCDPISEHNRLYWYRQTLGQGPEFLTYFQNEAQLEKSRLLSDRFSAERPKGSFSTLEIQRTEQGDSAMYLCASSYRDTNEKLFFGSGTQLSVL.

V gene TRBV2 combines with J gene TRBJ2-1; 8 bases match TRBD2. After removal of 4 bases from V and 8 bases from J, the junction contained 7 bases not matched to a gene. The CDR3 length is 14 residues. Germline loops: CDR1 SNHLY, CDR2 FYNNEI. CDR3 loop: CASSVAGRRDEQFF. DNA of the CDR3: TGTGCCAGCAGTGTAGCGGGGAGAAGGGATGAGCAGTTCTTC. Full variable domain (outside the CDR3, taken from reference TRBV2 and TRBJ2-1): EPEVTQTPSHQVTQMGQEVILRCVPISNHLYFYWYRQILGQKVEFLVSFYNNEISEKSEIFDDQFSVERPDGSNFTLKIRSTKLEDSAMYFCASSVAGRRDEQFFGPGTRLTVL.

This sequence joins TRBV19 and TRBJ2-7, with D maybe TRBD2 (6 bases). The CDR3 has 14 residues. Germline CDR1 reads LNHDA; CDR2 reads SQIVND (reference sequence). The V end lost 7 bases, the J end lost 2 bases, and 15 bases lay between the germline ends. The CDR3 nucleotides are TGTGCCAGTACGGCCGGGCGGGGACCCTACGAGCAGTACTTC. Translation gives CASTAGRGPYEQYF.

This clone came up many times. The gene calls are TRBV9 and TRBJ1-3, with D perhaps TRBD1 (5 bases). Germline V CDR1 and CDR2: SGDLS, YYNGEE. This CDR3 has 16 residues. Trimming removed 0 bases at V and 0 bases at J, with 10 bases between. The CDR3 reads CASSVVGGPSGNTIYF. The CDR3 coding sequence is TGTGCCAGCAGCGTAGTGGGGGGTCCCTCTGGAAACACCATATATTTT.

The chain is built from TRBV7-6 and TRBJ1-5; 11 positions match TRBD1. V lost 5 bases to trimming and J lost 4 bases; unmatched junction nucleotides: 10. Germline V CDR1 and CDR2: SGHVS, FNYEAQ. The CDR3 has 17 residues. Here the CDR3 DNA reads TGTGCCAGCAGCCCTAGGGCGGGGACAGGGGGTAATCAGCCCCAGCATTTT. It yields the protein CASSPRAGTGGNQPQHF.

Note on this clone: One end of the junction is discordant with germline, which a read error may explain. The rearrangement joins TRBV7-3 to TRBJ1-2, with 11 bases lining up with TRBD1. CDR3 length equals 16 residues. Germline assignment: CDR1 SGHTA and CDR2 FQGTGA. The CDR3 region has the DNA TGTGCCAGCAGCCTAACGGGACAGGGGGTTAGGTATGGCTACACCTTC. This gives the protein CASSLTGQGVRYGYTF. Full variable domain (missing parts from reference TRBV7-3 and TRBJ1-2): GAGVSQTPSNKVTEKGKYVELRCDPISGHTALYWYRQSLGQGPEFLIYFQGTGAADDSGLPNDRFFAVRPEGSVSTLKIQRTERGDSAVYLCASSLTGQGVRYGYTFGSGTRLTVV.

The chain couples TRBV5-4 to TRBJ1-5, with TRBD1 matching over 8 bases. CDR3 length: 15 amino acids. With V trimmed by 4 bases and J by 1 base, 4 bases remained unmatched. Germline CDR1 SGHNT, CDR2 YYREEE (reference sequence). CDR3: CASSDGQGSNQPQHF. DNA of the CDR3: TGTGCCAGCAGCGATGGACAGGGAAGCAATCAGCCCCAGCATTTT. Combining the CDR3 with reference TRBV5-4 and TRBJ1-5 gives the whole variable domain ETGVTQSPTHLIKTRGQQVTLRCSSQSGHNTVSWYQQALGQGPQFIFQYYREEENGRGNFPPRFSGLQFPNYSSELNVNALELDDSALYLCASSDGQGSNQPQHFGDGTRLSIL.

The genes are TRBV14 and TRBJ2-7; 10 nucleotides line up with TRBD2. Trimming removed 3 bases from V and 4 bases from J; junction bases left unmatched: 21. The CDR3 sequence is 20 residues long. Germline V gene data show CDR1 as SGHDN and CDR2 as FVKESK. Here the CDR3 reads CASSQTAGQRTLAGLYEQYF. DNA of the CDR3: TGTGCCAGCAGCCAGACCGCAGGACAGAGAACACTAGCGGGACTTTACGAGCAGTACTTC.

Worth noting for this clone: An end of the junction differs from the germline gene, which may be a read error. The chain combines TRBV4-2 with TRBJ1-4; TRBD1 is a possible D gene (5 bases). Per germline, CDR1 LGHNA and CDR2 YNFKEQ. The CDR3 sequence is 17 residues long. CDR3: CASSQGNADRNNERLFF. The CDR3 DNA follows: TGTGCCAGCAGCCAAGGAAACGCCGACAGAAATAATGAAAGACTGTTTTTT.

DNA of the CDR3: TGTGCCAGTAGGACAGGGGGCTGGGGTGAGCAGTTCTTC. Translation gives CASRTGGWGEQFF. This chain joins TRBV19 and TRBJ2-1, with 10 positions matching TRBD1. Germline loops: CDR1 LNHDA, CDR2 SQIVND (reference sequence). Trimming took 6 bases from V and 9 from J; bases not matched to a gene: 5. CDR3 length equals 13 residues.